The 25 T cell receptor beta chains below were found in one sample sequenced in a study of CD8 T cells in Susac syndrome. An input of 0.5 to 1 ug of RNA was subjected to reverse transcription using random hexamers. TCRdb reprocessed the immunoSEQ multiplex PCR reads with MiXCR, giving one entry per CDR3 protein. In the table there are around 130,000 distinct CDR3 sequences, 75% to 90% of which are singletons. Sequencing was carried out using CD8+ T cells from PBMCs. These receptors all stem from a human donor with multiple sclerosis.

The chain couples TRBV4-1 to TRBJ1-2; a weak D match, TRBD1 (6 bases). Trimming left V 3 bases short and J 1 base short, with 18 bases between. CDR1 and CDR2 (germline): MGHRA, YSYEKL. The CDR3 length is 17 residues. CDR3 loop: CASSHPPRDKSNYGYTF. The CDR3 nucleotides are TGCGCCAGCAGCCATCCCCCCCGGGACAAGAGTAACTATGGCTACACCTTC.

The chain is built from TRBV24-1 and TRBJ2-2; perhaps TRBD2 as D (6 bases). Germline V CDR1 and CDR2: KGHDR, SFDVKD. The CDR3 sequence is 16 residues long. V was cut by 5 bases and J by 0 bases, with 12 bases left in between. In nucleotides, the CDR3 is TGTGCCACCAGTGGAGTGGAGGGACCGAACACCGGGGAGCTGTTTTTT. Residues: CATSGVEGPNTGELFF.

This clonotype was seen a few times. This rearrangement joins TRBV5-4 to TRBJ2-7; unclear D gene. Germline CDR1 reads SGHNT; CDR2 reads YYREEE (reference sequence). Trimming stripped 1 base from V and 4 bases from J, with 6 bases between. The CDR3 covers 12 residues. The CDR3 spells CASSLLRYEQYV. As DNA, the CDR3 is TGTGCCAGCAGCTTGCTACGGTACGAGCAGTACGTC.

V usage is TRBV20-1 and J usage is TRBJ1-5, with TRBD1 identical over 7 bases. Trimming at V came to 6 bases and at J to 7 bases, leaving 18 bases not matched to a gene. Germline values: CDR1 DFQATT, CDR2 SNEGSKA (reference sequence). The CDR3 runs 16 residues. The CDR3, as DNA: TGCAGTGCAGGTCGGCTGTGGGAGGGGGCATGGCAGCCCCAGCATTTT. Translated, it gives CSAGRLWEGAWQPQHF.

The V and J genes are TRBV7-2 and TRBJ2-7; no clear D gene. This CDR3 spans 14 amino acids. Germline V lookup: CDR1 SGHTA, CDR2 FQGNSA. V was cut by 5 bases and J by 2 bases, with 13 bases left in between. Here the CDR3 reads CASSLVTAPYEQYF. The DNA for the CDR3 is TGTGCCAGCAGCCTAGTGACGGCTCCCTACGAGCAGTACTTC. The full variable domain, with the rest looked up from reference TRBV7-2 and TRBJ2-7, is GAGVSQSPSNKVTEKGKDVELRCDPISGHTALYWYRQSLGQGLEFLIYFQGNSAPDKSGLPSDRFSAERTGGSVSTLTIQRTQQEDSAVYLCASSLVTAPYEQYFGPGTRLTVT.

The chain links TRBV7-8 to TRBJ2-7, with 8 bases lining up with TRBD1. The CDR3 has 14 amino acids. The germline gives CDR1 SGHVS, CDR2 FQNEAQ. The trim removed 5 bases at V and 7 bases at J, leaving 10 bases unmatched. The CDR3 nucleotides are TGTGCCAGCAGCCCATCAGGGGGCTTACGTGAGCAGTACTTC. Its translation is CASSPSGGLREQYF.

The chain carries TRBV6-5 and TRBJ1-4; 7 nucleotides agree with TRBD1. The CDR3 covers 14 residues. Germline values: CDR1 MNHEY, CDR2 SVGAGI. V shed 6 bases, J shed 2 bases, and the junction held 3 bases outside the gene matches. DNA for the CDR3: TGTGCCAGCAGCCTACAGGGGACTAATGAAAAACTGTTTTTT. Translating gives CASSLQGTNEKLFF.

Concerning this clonotype: An end of the junction does not agree with germline; a read error may underlie this. V gene TRBV27 combines with J gene TRBJ1-1; 9 nucleotides match TRBD1. The germline V gene has CDR1 MNHEY and CDR2 SMNVEV (reference sequence). This CDR3 contains 12 residues. The CDR3 DNA is TGTGCCAGCAGTTCACAGGGGGCTGACGCTTTCTTT. This encodes CASSSQGADAFF.

This clonotype is a singleton in its sample. The rearrangement links TRBV13 to TRBJ2-7; 7 bases match TRBD2. Germline CDR1 and CDR2: PRHDT and FYEKMQ (reference sequence). The CDR3 is 16 residues long. Unmatched junction bases numbered 6, after V lost 1 base and J lost 0 bases. The CDR3 DNA reads TGTGCCAGCAGCTTAGCCTTGGGGGGGAGCTCCTACGAGCAGTACTTC. Translating gives CASSLALGGSSYEQYF. The full variable domain, in which reference TRBV13 and TRBJ2-7 provide the parts outside the CDR3, is AAGVIQSPRHLIKEKRETATLKCYPIPRHDTVYWYQQGPGQDPQFLISFYEKMQSDKGSIPDRFSAQQFSDYHSELNMSSLELGDSALYFCASSLALGGSSYEQYFGPGTRLTVT.

The chain couples TRBV29-1 to TRBJ2-2; possibly TRBD1 for D (6 bases). Germline V gene data show CDR1 as SQVTM and CDR2 as ANQGSEA. The CDR3 totals 13 residues. Trimming stripped 7 bases from V and 3 bases from J, with 12 bases between. CDR3 amino acids: CSAMDRDTGELFF. The CDR3 bases are TGCAGCGCCATGGACAGAGACACCGGGGAGCTGTTTTTT.

The V and J genes are TRBV11-2 and TRBJ2-3; TRBD2 aligns across 9 bases. Unmatched junction bases numbered 9, after V lost 3 bases and J lost 2 bases. The V gene's germline CDR1 is SGHAT and CDR2 FQNNGV. The CDR3 length is 17 residues. CDR3 nucleotides: TGTGCCAGCAGCTTTTTTAGCGGGAGATTGTACACAGATACGCAGTATTTT. Translation gives CASSFFSGRLYTDTQYF.

The chain employs TRBV20-1 and TRBJ2-3; 8 bases line up with TRBD2. The CDR3 has 16 residues. The ends lost 3 bases at V and 6 bases at J; junction bases unmatched: 14. Germline V gene data show CDR1 as DFQATT and CDR2 as SNEGSKA (reference sequence). This CDR3 is CSASSLADLPTDTQYF. The CDR3 DNA reads as TGCAGTGCTAGTTCACTAGCGGACCTACCCACGGATACGCAGTATTTT.

In its sample, this clonotype was seen once. The chain combines TRBV7-9 with TRBJ2-5; 11 positions agree with TRBD2. Unmatched junction bases numbered 13, after V lost 2 bases and J lost 2 bases. The CDR3 has 19 residues. Germline CDR1 reads SEHNR; CDR2 reads FQNEAQ (reference sequence). CDR3 residues: CASSLTVLGLADKQETQYF. CDR3 coding DNA: TGTGCCAGCAGCTTAACGGTTCTGGGACTAGCGGATAAACAAGAGACCCAGTACTTC.

J is TRBJ1-2 and V is TRBV4-3; D remains unclear. CDR1 and CDR2 from the germline V gene are LGHNA and YSLEER. The CDR3 has 17 residues. V was shortened by 0 bases and J by 0 bases, with 14 bases between the two germline ends. The CDR3 DNA is TGCGCCAGCAGCCAAGATCCGCAACCAGATACTAACTATGGCTACACCTTC. Translation: CASSQDPQPDTNYGYTF.

The chain uses TRBV12-3 or TRBV12-4 and TRBJ2-1; D is undetermined. V dropped 5 bases and J dropped 3 bases, with 17 bases sitting between them. This CDR3 region has 16 residues. The CDR3 loop reads CASSPFARSVYNEQFF. Written as DNA, the CDR3 is TGTGCCAGCAGTCCTTTCGCAAGGTCGGTCTACAATGAGCAGTTCTTC.

The V gene is TRBV28, the J gene TRBJ1-3; D ambiguous. CDR3 length: 14 amino acids. With 3 bases removed from V and 2 bases from J, the gap between germline ends came to 8 bases. The V gene's germline CDR1 is MDHEN and CDR2 SYDVKM. The CDR3 is CASSFEITGNTIYF. The DNA for the CDR3 is TGTGCCAGCAGTTTCGAGATTACTGGAAACACCATATATTTT.

The V and J genes are TRBV6-1 and TRBJ2-2, with D possibly TRBD2 on 5 matching bases. Germline V gene lookup returns CDR1 MNHNS and CDR2 SASEGT. The V end lost 6 bases, the J end lost 1 base, and 12 bases lay between the germline ends. The length of the CDR3 is 15 residues. The CDR3 loop reads CASSEHRGNTGELFF. In DNA form, the CDR3 reads TGTGCCAGCAGCGAACACCGGGGGAACACCGGGGAGCTGTTTTTT.

The V call is TRBV27, the J call TRBJ1-5; D call uncertain. Trimming pared 5 bases from V and 1 base from J, leaving 9 bases between. The CDR3 is made up of 14 amino acids. Germline values: CDR1 MNHEY, CDR2 SMNVEV (reference sequence). CDR3 in amino acids: CASSHTGSNQPQHF. The CDR3 nucleotides are TGTGCCAGCAGTCACACTGGGAGCAATCAGCCCCAGCATTTT.

The V gene is TRBV27, the J gene TRBJ2-1; D gene ambiguous. The CDR3 extends over 16 amino acids. The germline V gene has CDR1 MNHEY and CDR2 SMNVEV (reference sequence). The ends were cut back, 6 bases at V and 4 bases at J, with 19 bases in the middle. The CDR3 protein is CASRPLFRTAYNEQFF. The CDR3, as DNA: TGTGCCAGCAGGCCGCTGTTCAGGACGGCATACAATGAGCAGTTCTTC.

The chain employs TRBV6-2 or TRBV6-3 and TRBJ2-5; no firm D call. This CDR3 has 12 residues. Germline CDR1 is MNHEY and CDR2 is SVGEGT. V lost 5 bases to trimming and J lost 5 bases, with 9 bases between them. CDR3 DNA sequence: TGTGCCAGCAGTCAACTTTGGGAGACCCAGTACTTC. Protein: CASSQLWETQYF.

This clonotype was seen only a few times. The V call is TRBV7-9, the J call TRBJ1-2, with a possible D match to TRBD1 (5 bases). Per the germline V gene, CDR1 is SEHNR and CDR2 is FQNEAQ (reference sequence). The CDR3 covers 16 residues. The V and J ends lost 6 bases and 1 base respectively, with 18 bases between them. CDR3 nucleotide sequence: TGTGCCAGCAGTACCCTGGAGACAGTATTTAACTATGGCTACACCTTC. Protein: CASSTLETVFNYGYTF.

CDR3 protein: CSARREPSSNQPQHF. The CDR3 DNA sequence: TGCAGTGCTAGACGGGAACCCTCGAGCAATCAGCCCCAGCATTTT. The V gene is TRBV20-1, the J gene TRBJ1-5; the D is unclear. Looked up from germline, CDR1 is DFQATT and CDR2 is SNEGSKA (reference sequence). The V end was cut by 2 bases, the J end by 1 base, with 12 bases between. The CDR3 contains 15 residues.

Concerning this clonotype itself: At one end the junction does not follow the germline gene, possibly because of a read error. V gene TRBV27 combines with J gene TRBJ2-1; 11 nucleotides line up with TRBD2. The length of the CDR3 is 16 residues. Germline assignment: CDR1 MNHEY and CDR2 SMNVEV (reference sequence). CDR3 sequence (DNA): TGTGCCAGCAGTCAACTAGCGGGAGATGGGTACATTGAGCAGTTCTTC. Translation: CASSQLAGDGYIEQFF.

J is TRBJ1-5 and V is TRBV4-3, with D perhaps matching TRBD1 (5 bases). Trimming shortened V by 2 bases and J by 7 bases, and 12 bases separated the two germline ends. Germline-derived CDR1 and CDR2 are LGHNA and YSLEER. The CDR3 has 14 amino acids. Here the CDR3 DNA reads TGCGCCAGCAGCCAATTCCAGGGTGGCCAGCCCCAGCATTTT. It translates to CASSQFQGGQPQHF.

The J gene is TRBJ1-1, the V gene TRBV7-9; no clear D. Germline V gives CDR1 SEHNR, CDR2 FQNEAQ (reference sequence). Trimming left V 2 bases short and J 5 bases short, with 6 bases between. The CDR3 consists of 12 residues. The CDR3 loop reads CASSLPMTEAFF. CDR3 DNA sequence: TGTGCCAGCAGCTTACCGATGACTGAAGCTTTCTTT.